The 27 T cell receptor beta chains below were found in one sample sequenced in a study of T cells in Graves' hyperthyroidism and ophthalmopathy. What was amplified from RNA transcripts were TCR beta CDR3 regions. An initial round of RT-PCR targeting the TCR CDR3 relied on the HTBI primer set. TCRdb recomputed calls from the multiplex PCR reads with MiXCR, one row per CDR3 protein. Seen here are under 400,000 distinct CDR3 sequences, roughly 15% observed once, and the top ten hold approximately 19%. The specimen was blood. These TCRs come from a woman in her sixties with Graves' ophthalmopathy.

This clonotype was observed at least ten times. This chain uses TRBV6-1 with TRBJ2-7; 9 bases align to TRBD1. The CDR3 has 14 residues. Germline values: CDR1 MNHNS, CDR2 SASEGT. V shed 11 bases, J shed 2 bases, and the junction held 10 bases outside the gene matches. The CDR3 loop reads CAGEGQGPPYEQYF. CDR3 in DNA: TGTGCCGGAGAAGGACAGGGGCCCCCCTACGAGCAGTACTTC.

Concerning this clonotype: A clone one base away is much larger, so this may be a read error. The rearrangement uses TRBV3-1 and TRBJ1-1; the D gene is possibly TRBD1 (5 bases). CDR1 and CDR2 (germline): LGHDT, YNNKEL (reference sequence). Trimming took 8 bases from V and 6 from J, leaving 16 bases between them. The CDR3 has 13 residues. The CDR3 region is CASSGAGQSEAFF. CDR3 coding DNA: TGTGCCAGCTCCGGGGCAGGGCAATCTGAAGCTTTCTTT.

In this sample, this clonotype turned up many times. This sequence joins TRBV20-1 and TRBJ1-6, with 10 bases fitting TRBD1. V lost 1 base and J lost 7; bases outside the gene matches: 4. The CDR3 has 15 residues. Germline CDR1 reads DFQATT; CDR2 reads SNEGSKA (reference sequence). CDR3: CSARGRTGGNSPLHF. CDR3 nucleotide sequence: TGCAGTGCTAGAGGACGGACAGGGGGAAATTCACCCCTCCACTTT.

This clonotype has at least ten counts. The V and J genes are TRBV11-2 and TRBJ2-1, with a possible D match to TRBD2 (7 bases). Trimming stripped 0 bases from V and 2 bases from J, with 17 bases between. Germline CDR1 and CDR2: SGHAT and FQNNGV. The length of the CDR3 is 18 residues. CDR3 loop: CASSLDSAGAGTYNEQFF. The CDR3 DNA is TGTGCCAGCAGCTTAGATTCGGCGGGGGCCGGGACCTACAATGAGCAGTTCTTC.

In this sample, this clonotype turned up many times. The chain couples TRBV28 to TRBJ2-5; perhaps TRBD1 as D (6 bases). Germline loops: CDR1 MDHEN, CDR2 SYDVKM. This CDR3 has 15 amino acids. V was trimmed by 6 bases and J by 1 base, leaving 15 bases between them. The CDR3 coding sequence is TGTGCCAGCAGGTCCACAGGGAAAGTCCAAGAGACCCAGTACTTC. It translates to CASRSTGKVQETQYF.

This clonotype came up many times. The CDR3 loop reads CASSSTARVETQYF. CDR3 bases: TGTGCCAGCAGTTCGACAGCCCGGGTAGAGACCCAGTACTTC. The chain links TRBV12-3 or TRBV12-4 to TRBJ2-5, with D possibly being TRBD1 (5 bases). V was trimmed by 4 bases and J by 4 bases, leaving 13 bases between them. There are 14 residues in the CDR3.

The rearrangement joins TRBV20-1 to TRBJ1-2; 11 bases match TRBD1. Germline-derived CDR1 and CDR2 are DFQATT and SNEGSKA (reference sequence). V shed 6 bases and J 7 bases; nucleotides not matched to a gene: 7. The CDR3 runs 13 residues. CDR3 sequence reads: CSAAGQGARGYTF. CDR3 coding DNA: TGCAGTGCCGCCGGACAGGGGGCACGTGGCTACACCTTC.

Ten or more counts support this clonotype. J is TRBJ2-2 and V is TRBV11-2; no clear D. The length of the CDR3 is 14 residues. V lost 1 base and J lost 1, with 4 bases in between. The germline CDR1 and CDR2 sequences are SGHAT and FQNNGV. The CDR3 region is CASSLVGNTGELFF. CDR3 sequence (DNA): TGTGCCAGCAGCTTAGTCGGGAACACCGGGGAGCTGTTTTTT.

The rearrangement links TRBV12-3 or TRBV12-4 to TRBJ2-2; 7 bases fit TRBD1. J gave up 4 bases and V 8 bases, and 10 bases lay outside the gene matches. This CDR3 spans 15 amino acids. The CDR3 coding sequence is TGTGCCAGCGCAGAACCGGGACAGTCCACCGGGGAGCTGTTTTTT. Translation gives CASAEPGQSTGELFF.

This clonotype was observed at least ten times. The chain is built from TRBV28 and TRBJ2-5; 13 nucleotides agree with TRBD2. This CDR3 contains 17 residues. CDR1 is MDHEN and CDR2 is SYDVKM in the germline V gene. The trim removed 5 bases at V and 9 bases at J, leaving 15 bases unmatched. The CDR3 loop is CASSPPGLAGRLGPQYF. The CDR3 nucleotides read TGTGCCAGCAGTCCCCCGGGACTAGCGGGGCGGTTAGGGCCCCAGTACTTC.

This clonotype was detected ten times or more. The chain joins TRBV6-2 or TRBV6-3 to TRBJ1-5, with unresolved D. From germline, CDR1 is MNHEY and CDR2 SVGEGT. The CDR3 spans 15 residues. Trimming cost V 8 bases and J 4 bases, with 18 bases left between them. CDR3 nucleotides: TGTGCCAGCTATTCCGGGGAGGCCCAAAATCAGCCCCAGCATTTT. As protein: CASYSGEAQNQPQHF.

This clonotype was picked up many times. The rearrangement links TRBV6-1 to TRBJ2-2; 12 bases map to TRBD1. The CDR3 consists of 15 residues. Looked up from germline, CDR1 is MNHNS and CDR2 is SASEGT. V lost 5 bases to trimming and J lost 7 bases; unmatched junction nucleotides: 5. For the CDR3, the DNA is TGTGCCAGCAGTACGGGACAGGGGGCAATCGGGGAGCTGTTTTTT. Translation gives CASSTGQGAIGELFF.

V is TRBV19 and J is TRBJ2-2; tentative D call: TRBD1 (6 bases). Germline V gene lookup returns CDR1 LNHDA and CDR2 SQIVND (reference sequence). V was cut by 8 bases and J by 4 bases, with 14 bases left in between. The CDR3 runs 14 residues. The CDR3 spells CASRKGEFTGELFF. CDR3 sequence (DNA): TGTGCCAGTCGAAAGGGGGAGTTCACCGGGGAGCTGTTTTTT.

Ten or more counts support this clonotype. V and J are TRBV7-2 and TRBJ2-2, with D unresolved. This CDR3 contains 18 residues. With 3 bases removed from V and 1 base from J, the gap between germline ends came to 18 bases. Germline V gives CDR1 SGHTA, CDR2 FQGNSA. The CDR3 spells CASSLRFVGIKNTGELFF. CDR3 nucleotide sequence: TGTGCCAGCAGCTTGAGATTCGTGGGAATAAAGAACACCGGGGAGCTGTTTTTT. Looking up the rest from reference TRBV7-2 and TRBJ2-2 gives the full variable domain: GAGVSQSPSNKVTEKGKDVELRCDPISGHTALYWYRQSLGQGLEFLIYFQGNSAPDKSGLPSDRFSAERTGGSVSTLTIQRTQQEDSAVYLCASSLRFVGIKNTGELFFGEGSRLTVL.

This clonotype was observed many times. CDR3 nucleotide sequence: TGCGCCAGCAGCTTGGCCGGCCCTGAGGGGAATCAGCCCCAGCATTTT. Translated: CASSLAGPEGNQPQHF. The chain is built from TRBV5-1 and TRBJ1-5; TRBD1 might be the D (5 bases). Trimming took 0 bases from V and 4 from J, leaving 14 bases between them. Germline assignment: CDR1 SGHRS and CDR2 YFSETQ. The CDR3 sequence is 16 residues long.

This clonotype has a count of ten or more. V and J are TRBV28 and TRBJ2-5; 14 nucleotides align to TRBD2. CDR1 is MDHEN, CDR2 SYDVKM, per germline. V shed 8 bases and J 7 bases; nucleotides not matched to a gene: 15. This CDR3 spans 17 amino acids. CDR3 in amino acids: CASFSPGLAGELGTQYF. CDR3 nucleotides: TGTGCCAGCTTTTCGCCGGGACTAGCGGGAGAGCTAGGGACCCAGTACTTC.

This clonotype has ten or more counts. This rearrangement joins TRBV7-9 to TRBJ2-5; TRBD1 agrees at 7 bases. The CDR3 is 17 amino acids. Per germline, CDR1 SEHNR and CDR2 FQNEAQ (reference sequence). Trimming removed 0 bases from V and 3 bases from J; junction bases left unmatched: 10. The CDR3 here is CASSLAGTALSEETQYF. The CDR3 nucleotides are TGTGCCAGCAGCTTAGCCGGGACAGCTCTGTCTGAAGAGACCCAGTACTTC.

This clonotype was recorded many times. CDR3 sequence: CASSGPLLASGNTIYF. The CDR3, as DNA: TGTGCCAGCAGTGGCCCACTGTTAGCCTCTGGAAACACCATATATTTT. This chain links TRBV2 with TRBJ1-3; D ambiguous. CDR1 SNHLY and CDR2 FYNNEI come from the germline V gene. The CDR3 length is 16 residues. Trimming pared 4 bases from V and 0 bases from J, leaving 13 bases between.

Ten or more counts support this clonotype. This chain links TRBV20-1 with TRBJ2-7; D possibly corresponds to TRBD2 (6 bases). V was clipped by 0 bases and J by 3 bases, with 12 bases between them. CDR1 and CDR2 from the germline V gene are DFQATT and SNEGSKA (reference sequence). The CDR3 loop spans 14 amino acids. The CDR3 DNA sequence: TGCAGTGCTAGAGATCTGGGCGGGGTCTACGAGCAGTACTTC. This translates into CSARDLGGVYEQYF.

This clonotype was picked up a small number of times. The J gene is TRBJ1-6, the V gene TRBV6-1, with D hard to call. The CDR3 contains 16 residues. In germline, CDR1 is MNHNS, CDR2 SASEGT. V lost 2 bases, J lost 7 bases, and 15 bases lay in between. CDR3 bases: TGTGCCAGCAGTGAACTTGGAGCCCGTCGAAATTCACCCCTCCACTTT. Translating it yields CASSELGARRNSPLHF.

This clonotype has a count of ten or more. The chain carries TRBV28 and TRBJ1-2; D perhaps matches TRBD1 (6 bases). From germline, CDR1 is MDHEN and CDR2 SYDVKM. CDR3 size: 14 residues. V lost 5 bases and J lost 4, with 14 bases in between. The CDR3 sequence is CASSPSTGLYGYTF. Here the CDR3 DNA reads TGTGCCAGCAGTCCGTCGACAGGCCTCTATGGCTACACCTTC.

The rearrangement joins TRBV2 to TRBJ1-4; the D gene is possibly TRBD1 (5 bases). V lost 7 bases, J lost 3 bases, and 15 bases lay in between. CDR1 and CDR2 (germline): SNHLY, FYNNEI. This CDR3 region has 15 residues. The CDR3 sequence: CASNPLGTPNEKLFF. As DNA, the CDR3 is TGTGCCAGCAACCCCCTGGGGACCCCTAATGAAAAACTGTTTTTT.

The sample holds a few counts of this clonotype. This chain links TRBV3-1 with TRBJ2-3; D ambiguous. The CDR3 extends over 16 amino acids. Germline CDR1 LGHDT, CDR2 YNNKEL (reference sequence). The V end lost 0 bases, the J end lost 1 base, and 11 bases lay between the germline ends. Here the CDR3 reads CASSQDRSLGTDTQYF. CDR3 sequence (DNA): TGTGCCAGCAGCCAAGATCGGAGCCTGGGCACAGATACGCAGTATTTT.

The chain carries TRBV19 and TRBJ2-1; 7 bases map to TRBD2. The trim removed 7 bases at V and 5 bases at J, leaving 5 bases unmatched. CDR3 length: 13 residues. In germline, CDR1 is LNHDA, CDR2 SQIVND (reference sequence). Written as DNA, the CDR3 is TGTGCCAGTAAAAGGCTAGCGGACAATGAGCAGTTCTTC. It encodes CASKRLADNEQFF.

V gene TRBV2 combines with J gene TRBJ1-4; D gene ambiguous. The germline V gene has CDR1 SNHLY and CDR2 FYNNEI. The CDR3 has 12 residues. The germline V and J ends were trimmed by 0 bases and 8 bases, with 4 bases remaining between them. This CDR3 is CASSEAGEKLFF. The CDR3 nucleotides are TGTGCCAGCAGTGAAGCGGGGGAAAAACTGTTTTTT.

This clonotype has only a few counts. CDR3 in DNA: TGTGCCAGCAGTTACGCAAGGAACACTGAAGCTTTCTTT. Its protein product is CASSYARNTEAFF. This chain uses TRBV6-2 or TRBV6-3 with TRBJ1-1; D remains unclear. Germline values: CDR1 MNHEY, CDR2 SVGEGT. This CDR3 contains 13 residues. V lost 2 bases and J 1 base, leaving 5 bases between the germline ends.

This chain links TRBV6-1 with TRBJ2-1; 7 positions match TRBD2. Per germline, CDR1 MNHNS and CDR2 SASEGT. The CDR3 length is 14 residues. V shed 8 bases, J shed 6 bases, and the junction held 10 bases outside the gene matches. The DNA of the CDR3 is TGTGCCAGCGGTTACCGAGCGGGATTCAATGAGCAGTTCTTC. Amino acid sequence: CASGYRAGFNEQFF.